This T cell receptor (beta chain) came from a study of graft-versus-host responses after intestinal transplantation. Background on the study: Each recipient received anti-thymocyte globulin induction, then tacrolimus and steroids for 3 to 4 years.

Study-wide points: Recipient marrow showed GvH clones, some seen first in ileum or blood.

The CDR3 length is 19 residues. The ends lost 4 bases at V and 5 bases at J; junction bases unmatched: 15. The germline V gene encodes CDR1 SGHTA and CDR2 FQGNSA. This table comes from immunoSEQ multiplex PCR, and its TCRdb copy is limited to in-frame clones, with some not included. In the table there are tens of thousands of clones, roughly nine tenths of which are singletons. As to this clone: No antigen is known for it.

The TCR was taken from a human patient who received an intestinal transplant, so some T cells may come from the graft donor. V and J are TRBV7-2 and TRBJ2-3; 13 bases are shared with TRBD2. Sequences were derived from PBMCs, sampled 65 to 70 days after intestinal transplantation. The CDR3 loop reads CASSSSRATSGGAIDTQYF. CDR3 DNA sequence: TGTGCCAGCAGCTCCTCCCGGGCAACTAGCGGGGGGGCAATAGATACGCAGTATTTT.